The 5 T cell receptor beta chains in this list originate from one sample, sequenced in a study of blood T cells in healthy people across ages. Using a J-beta primer mix together with a sample-barcoded 5' primer, a second PCR was run for about 6 to 11 cycles. TCRdb processed the 5' RACE reads anew with MiXCR; each CDR3 protein has one entry. The sample holds fewer than 900,000 distinct CDR3 sequences, about 42% seen once. Sequenced input: blood. These receptors were collected from a woman aged 55 to 70 in good health.

This clonotype was seen only a few times. The chain uses TRBV7-2 and TRBJ1-2; perhaps TRBD1 as D (6 bases). Germline CDR1 reads SGHTA; CDR2 reads FQGNSA. The CDR3 sequence is 14 residues long. The V end lost 5 bases, the J end lost 7 bases, and 17 bases lay between the germline ends. The chain's CDR3 is CASSPYRALVGYTF. The DNA for the CDR3 is TGTGCCAGCAGCCCCTACAGGGCCCTCGTTGGCTACACCTTC.

As to this clonotype: The junction departs from the called germline gene at one end, perhaps through a read error. The V and J genes are TRBV29-1 and TRBJ1-4; TRBD1 aligns across 9 bases. This CDR3 comprises 14 residues. Germline V gene data show CDR1 as SQVTM and CDR2 as ANQGSEA. CDR3 bases: TGCAGCGTGACAGGGGGGACAACTAATGAAAAACCGTTTTTT. Protein product: CSVTGGTTNEKPFF.

V is TRBV20-1 and J is TRBJ2-7; D remains ambiguous. Per the germline V gene, CDR1 is DFQATT and CDR2 is SNEGSKA (reference sequence). Trimming stripped 1 base from V and 0 bases from J, with 13 bases between. The CDR3 loop spans 15 amino acids. Here the CDR3 reads CSARVVRPLSYEQYF. The CDR3 bases are TGCAGTGCTAGAGTTGTCCGCCCCCTCTCCTACGAGCAGTACTTC.

The J gene is TRBJ2-7, the V gene TRBV7-8, with 7 bases lining up with TRBD1. The germline gives CDR1 SGHVS, CDR2 FQNEAQ. Trimming cost V 4 bases and J 3 bases; bases outside gene matches: 9. The CDR3 is made up of 15 amino acids. The CDR3 is CASSSLDRMNYEQYF. The CDR3 nucleotides read TGTGCCAGCAGCTCCCTGGACAGGATGAACTACGAGCAGTACTTC.

The CDR3, as DNA: TGCAGTGCCCTACTTCGGGACAGGGTAGCGAGCAATCAGCCCCAGCATTTT. Amino acid sequence: CSALLRDRVASNQPQHF. This chain links TRBV20-1 with TRBJ1-5, with 9 bases identical to TRBD1. This CDR3 region has 17 residues. CDR1 is DFQATT and CDR2 is SNEGSKA in the germline V gene (reference sequence). The ends lost 6 bases at V and 1 base at J; junction bases unmatched: 13.